The subject of this entry is one T cell receptor (beta chain). Antigen specificity is unknown. The data derive from a study of identical twins. General observations from the study: Its conclusions, products of cross-sectional statistical analysis, did not come from following the same donors. Insertions were fewer in abundant cord blood beta clonotypes, whereas memory repertoires showed none of this pattern. Zero-insertion analyses were open to partial confounding by invariant MAIT and iNKT cells.

The CDR3 loop spans 15 amino acids. The J segment lost 10 bases and the V segment lost 6 bases, leaving 14 bases of the junction unmatched. TCRdb analysed the 5' RACE reads with MiXCR anew, one entry per CDR3 protein. The sample has 1.5 million to 2 million distinct CDR3 sequences, less than 35% seen once. V is TRBV12-3 or TRBV12-4 and J is TRBJ2-1; 8 bases line up with TRBD1. The material sequenced was cord blood. This TCR came from a newborn girl in good health. The CDR3 sequence: CASSHGGQASYEQFF. In DNA, the CDR3 is TGTGCCAGCAGCCACGGGGGACAGGCCTCCTACGAGCAGTTCTTC.